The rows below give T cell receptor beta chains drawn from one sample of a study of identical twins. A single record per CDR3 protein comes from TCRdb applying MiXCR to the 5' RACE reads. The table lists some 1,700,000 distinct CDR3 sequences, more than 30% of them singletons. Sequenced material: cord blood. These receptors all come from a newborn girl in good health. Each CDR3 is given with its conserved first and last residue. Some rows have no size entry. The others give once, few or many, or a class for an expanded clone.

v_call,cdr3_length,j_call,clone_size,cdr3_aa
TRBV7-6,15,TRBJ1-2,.,CASSLSDRGIYCYTF
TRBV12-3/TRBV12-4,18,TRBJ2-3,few,CASSLGMGGSGSTDTQYF
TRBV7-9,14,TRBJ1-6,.,CASSLDLYNSPPHF
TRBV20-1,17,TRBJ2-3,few,CSAREVIVFPGKDTQYF
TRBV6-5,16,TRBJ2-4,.,CASSLGAGAAKNIQYF
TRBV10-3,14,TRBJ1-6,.,CAISGRTDNSPPHF
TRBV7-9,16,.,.,CASSTEAGGPDYEQYF
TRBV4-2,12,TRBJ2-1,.,CASSQDSHEQFF
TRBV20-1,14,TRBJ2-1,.,CSASPRDRGYEQFF
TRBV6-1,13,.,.,CASSGQGPHEQYF
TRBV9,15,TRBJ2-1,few,CASSVNGRRYNEQFF
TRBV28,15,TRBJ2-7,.,CASSFPLAASYEQYF
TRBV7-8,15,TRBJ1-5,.,CASSLVRTGGQPQHF
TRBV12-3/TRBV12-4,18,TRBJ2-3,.,CASSPTTGGGLGTDTQYF
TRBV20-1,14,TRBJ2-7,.,CSAYPGLGKNEQYF
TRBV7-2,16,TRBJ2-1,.,CASSPRVAGLRNEQFF
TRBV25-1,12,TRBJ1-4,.,CATLGGDEKLFF
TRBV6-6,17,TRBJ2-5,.,CASSYSGLVLGQETQYF
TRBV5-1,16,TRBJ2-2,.,CASSLVRRGNTGELFF
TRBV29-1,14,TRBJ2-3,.,CSVGEQGLTDTQYF
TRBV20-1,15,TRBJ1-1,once,CSARKLVGMNTEAFF
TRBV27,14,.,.,CASRMGTGSYEQYF
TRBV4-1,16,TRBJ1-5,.,CASSQTDTNSNQPQHF
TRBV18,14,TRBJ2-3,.,CASSPRDHTDTQYF
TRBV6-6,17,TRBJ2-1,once,CTSSYLPGTRSYNEQFF
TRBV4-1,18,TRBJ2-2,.,CASSQDLAGGPGTGELFF
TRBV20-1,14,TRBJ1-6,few,CSARIGTENSPLHF
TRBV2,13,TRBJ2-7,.,CASIGAILAEQYF
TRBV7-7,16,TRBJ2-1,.,CASSFSGDPSYNEQFF
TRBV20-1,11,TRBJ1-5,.,CSAKNGQPQHF
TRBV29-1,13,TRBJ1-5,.,CSVSDGGRQPQHF
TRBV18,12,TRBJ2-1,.,CASSPLLNGQFF
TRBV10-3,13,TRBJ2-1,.,CATEGGYYNEQFF
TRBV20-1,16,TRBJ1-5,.,CSASPSQGRPNQPQHF
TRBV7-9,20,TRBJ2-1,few,CASSFVRTSGGHSSYNEQFF
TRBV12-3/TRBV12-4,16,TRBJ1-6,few,CASSFRPAGLFSPLHF
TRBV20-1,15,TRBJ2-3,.,CSASNPGSRTDTQYF
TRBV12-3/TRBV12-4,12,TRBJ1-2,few,CASSGISYGYTF
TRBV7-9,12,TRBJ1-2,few,CASSPREVSYTF